This TCR beta chain was retrieved from a study of shared T cell receptors in the human thymus. Using immunoSEQ multiplex PCR, the repertoire was profiled, and TCRdb retains in-frame clones only, with some absent. In the table there are 55,000 to 75,000 clones, 90% to 95% of which are singletons. CDR1 is MNHNY, CDR2 SVGAGI, per germline (reference sequence). This CDR3 contains 14 residues. Trimming removed 2 bases at V and 1 base at J, with 8 bases between. The chain links TRBV6-6 to TRBJ1-1, with TRBD1 as a possible D gene (5 bases). What was sequenced was thymocytes. The source of this sequence is a human donor. CDR3 in amino acids: CASSYPTGNTEAFF. The CDR3 region has the DNA TGTGCCAGCAGTTACCCTACAGGGAACACTGAAGCTTTCTTT.